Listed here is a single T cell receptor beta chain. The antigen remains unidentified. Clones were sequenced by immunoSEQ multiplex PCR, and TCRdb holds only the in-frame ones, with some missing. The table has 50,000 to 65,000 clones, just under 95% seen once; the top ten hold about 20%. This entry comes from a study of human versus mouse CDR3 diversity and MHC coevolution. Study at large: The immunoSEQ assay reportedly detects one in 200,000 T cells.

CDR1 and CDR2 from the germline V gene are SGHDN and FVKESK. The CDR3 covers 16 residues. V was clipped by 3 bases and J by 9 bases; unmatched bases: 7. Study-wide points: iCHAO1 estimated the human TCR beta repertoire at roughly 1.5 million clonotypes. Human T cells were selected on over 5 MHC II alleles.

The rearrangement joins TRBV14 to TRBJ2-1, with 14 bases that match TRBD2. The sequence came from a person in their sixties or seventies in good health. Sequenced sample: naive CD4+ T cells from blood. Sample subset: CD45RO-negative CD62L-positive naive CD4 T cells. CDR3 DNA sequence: TGTGCCAGCAGCCAGGGGACTAGCGGGAGAATTAGTGAGCAGTTCTTC. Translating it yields CASSQGTSGRISEQFF.